This passage covers 8 T cell receptor beta chains from one sample sequenced in a study of T cell responses to AZD1222 COVID-19 vaccine. The method was immunoSEQ multiplex PCR; TCRdb's version includes in-frame clones alone and lacks a portion of them. The profile covers fewer than 150,000 clones, with just over 90% appearing a single time and approximately 5% taken by the ten largest. The source material was peripheral blood, sampled 28 days after the second AZD1222 dose. These receptor sequences come from an adult who received the AZD1222 COVID-19 vaccine.

This clone was seen a single time. The rearrangement joins TRBV7-2 to TRBJ1-5, with TRBD1 as a possible D gene (6 bases). Trimming shortened V by 5 bases and J by 7 bases, and 15 bases separated the two germline ends. Germline V gene data show CDR1 as SGHTA and CDR2 as FQGNSA. This CDR3 is built from 14 residues. The CDR3 loop reads CASSEGDFQQPQHF. CDR3 coding DNA: TGTGCCAGCAGCGAGGGGGATTTCCAGCAGCCCCAGCATTTT.

The chain has TRBV2 and TRBJ1-3, with D possibly matching TRBD1 (6 bases). This CDR3 is 13 amino acids long. V lost 4 bases and J lost 7, with 11 bases in between. Looked up from germline, CDR1 is SNHLY and CDR2 is FYNNEI. The CDR3 DNA reads TGTGCCAGCAGTGCGGGGGCCGTGAACACCATATATTTT. This translates into CASSAGAVNTIYF.

The CDR3 protein is CASSPPADGTEAFF. The CDR3 DNA sequence: TGTGCCAGCTCACCGCCGGCGGATGGAACTGAAGCTTTCTTT. The chain recombines TRBV18 with TRBJ1-1, with D unclear. Between the trimmed V and J ends, which lost 3 bases and 5 bases, there was a span of 13 bases. This CDR3 has 14 amino acids. Germline CDR1 KGHSH, CDR2 LQKENI.

The rearrangement uses TRBV2 and TRBJ1-6; TRBD1 aligns across 8 bases. The CDR3 is 15 amino acids. The V gene end was trimmed by 5 bases and the J gene end by 7 bases; junction bases not matched to a gene: 7. Looked up from germline, CDR1 is SNHLY and CDR2 is FYNNEI. The CDR3 spells CASSPHRQGNSPLHF. The CDR3 bases are TGTGCCAGCAGTCCCCATAGACAGGGGAATTCACCCCTCCACTTT.

The V call is TRBV30, the J call TRBJ2-1; 7 nucleotides agree with TRBD2. The CDR3 has 15 residues. V trimming: 4 bases; J trimming: 7 bases; junction bases outside the gene matches: 13. Germline V CDR1 and CDR2: GTSNPN, SVGIG (reference sequence). Written as DNA, the CDR3 is TGTGCCTGGAAGGGCACGGTTAGCGGGCGTAATGAGCAGTTCTTC. This translates into CAWKGTVSGRNEQFF.

Points on this clone: Other DNA sequences in this specimen translate into the identical CDR3. The J gene is TRBJ2-3, the V gene TRBV19; D is ambiguous. The CDR3 spans 12 residues. Germline lookup yields CDR1 LNHDA and CDR2 SQIVND (reference sequence). Deletions cut 1 base from V and 5 bases from J, with 4 bases between. The CDR3 loop is CASSIGGDTQYF. CDR3 coding DNA: TGTGCCAGTAGTATAGGGGGAGATACGCAGTATTTT.

In DNA, the CDR3 is TGCAGTGCTAGTGATCGGGCAGGGATAGCCAAAAACATTCAGTACTTC. Its protein is CSASDRAGIAKNIQYF. The rearrangement uses TRBV20-1 and TRBJ2-4; TRBD1 is a possible D gene (5 bases). V was shortened by 3 bases and J by 0 bases, with 15 bases between the two germline ends. CDR1 and CDR2 from the germline V gene are DFQATT and SNEGSKA (reference sequence). CDR3 length: 16 amino acids.

CDR3 DNA: TGCAGCGGACGGTGGGGGAACACTGAAGCTTTCTTT. Its translation: CSGRWGNTEAFF. J is TRBJ1-1 and V is TRBV29-1; D gene ambiguous. The ends were cut back, 7 bases at V and 1 base at J, with 10 bases in the middle. This CDR3 spans 12 amino acids. Germline values: CDR1 SQVTM, CDR2 ANQGSEA.